These T cell receptor beta chains were read from a single sample in a study of blood T cells in healthy people across ages. Each CDR3 protein is one row after TCRdb ran MiXCR on the 5' RACE reads. The sample shows roughly 860,000 distinct CDR3 sequences, about 62% of them seen only once. Sequences were obtained from blood. Every receptor here comes from a man aged 25-45 years in good health. CDR3s include the opening cysteine and the closing phenylalanine or tryptophan. The D gene is left open where the match is weak. Clone size appears in some rows only: once, few, many, or a class for an expanded clone.

d_gene	v_gene	abundance	j_gene	CDR3nt	CDR3aa
-	TRBV11-2	-	TRBJ1-6	TGTGCCAGCAGCTGGGGGTCTGGGAATAATTCACCCCTCCACTTT	CASSWGSGNNSPLHF
-	TRBV20-1	-	TRBJ1-2	TGCAGTGCAACGGGACACCCTGATGGCTACACCTTC	CSATGHPDGYTF
-	TRBV7-3	-	TRBJ2-1	TGTGCCAGCAGCTTATTCCCAGGGGATTCTCAGAATGAGCAGTTCTTC	CASSLFPGDSQNEQFF
-	TRBV20-1	-	TRBJ2-2	TGCAGTGCTAGCGGGGTCTTGTATAAGAACACCGGGGAGCTGTTTTTT	CSASGVLYKNTGELFF
-	TRBV7-2	few	TRBJ2-5	TGTGCCAGCAGCTTGGAGTTCCAAGAGACCCAGTACTTC	CASSLEFQETQYF
-	TRBV30	-	TRBJ1-1	TGTGCCTGGAGTACCGGGGGTGATACTGAAGCTTTCTTT	CAWSTGGDTEAFF
TRBD1	TRBV29-1	few	TRBJ1-2	TGCAGCGTTAAGGACAGGGGCAAAGTCTATGGCTACACCTTC	CSVKDRGKVYGYTF
-	TRBV10-3	few	TRBJ2-7	TGTGCCATCAGTGCGGAACAGGGGGGGTACGAGCAGTACTTC	CAISAEQGGYEQYF
-	TRBV5-6	-	TRBJ2-1	TGTGCCAGCAGCATGACAGCTACCTCCTACAATGAGCAGTTCTTC	CASSMTATSYNEQFF
TRBD2	TRBV4-3	-	TRBJ2-1	TGCGCCAGCAGCCGAGCTCTGGCGGGGGGTACCGATGAGCAGTTCTTC	CASSRALAGGTDEQFF
-	TRBV12-3/TRBV12-4	few	TRBJ2-5	TGTGCCAGCAGTTTACGAGGAGGGAGGACAGAGACCCAGTACTTC	CASSLRGGRTETQYF
TRBD1	TRBV6-5	once	TRBJ2-7	TGTGCCAGCAGTTCTACCGGGACAGGGAGGGAGCAGTACTTC	CASSSTGTGREQYF
-	TRBV5-1	-	TRBJ2-3	TGCGCCAGCAGCTTGGCCATGCGTAGCGAGGCAGATACGCAGTATTTT	CASSLAMRSEADTQYF
TRBD2	TRBV10-3	-	TRBJ2-3	TGTGCCATCAGTGGACGGGGGGCAGATACGCAGTATTTT	CAISGRGADTQYF
TRBD1	TRBV2	few	TRBJ1-2	TGTGCCAGCAGACCACAGGGGGCACAGGGCTACACCTTC	CASRPQGAQGYTF
TRBD1	TRBV6-4	-	TRBJ2-1	TGTGCCAGCTCGAAGGGACAGGGATACAATGAGCAGTTCTTC	CASSKGQGYNEQFF
-	TRBV7-2	-	TRBJ1-1	TGTGCCGTAGGACCACAGGGAACTGAAGCTTTCTTT	CAVGPQGTEAFF
-	TRBV20-1	once	TRBJ2-6	TGCAGTGCTAGACCCCTCGGGAGAGGGGCCAACGTCCTGACTTTC	CSARPLGRGANVLTF
TRBD1	TRBV20-1	-	TRBJ1-2	TGCAGTGCTAGAGGTGGGGACAGTTCTAACTATGGCTACACCTTC	CSARGGDSSNYGYTF
-	TRBV7-2	-	TRBJ2-2	TGTGCCAGCAGCTTAGTCCTTAGCGGGGAGCTGTTTTTT	CASSLVLSGELFF
-	TRBV14	-	TRBJ1-6	TGTGCCAGCAGCCAATTTGCAGGGGTTACCTATAATTCACCCCTCCACTTT	CASSQFAGVTYNSPLHF
TRBD1	TRBV20-1	-	TRBJ1-5	TGCAGTGCTAGAGATCCCGGACAGGGTGAAAGCAATCAGCCCCAGCATTTT	CSARDPGQGESNQPQHF
-	TRBV27	-	TRBJ2-6	TGTGCCAGCAGTCCCGATAACTCTGGGGCCAACGTCCTGACTTTC	CASSPDNSGANVLTF
TRBD1	TRBV27	-	TRBJ1-4	TGTGCCAGCAGGCATATAGGGACAGGGGATGAAAAACTGTTTTTT	CASRHIGTGDEKLFF
-	TRBV29-1	-	TRBJ1-2	TGCAGCGTTGCCCTCCCACAGGGCCCCGGCTACACCTTC	CSVALPQGPGYTF
-	TRBV7-2	many	TRBJ2-3	TGTGCCAGCACCAAAATGGTACGAGATACGCAGTATTTT	CASTKMVRDTQYF
TRBD2	TRBV4-2	few	TRBJ2-1	TGTGCCAGCAGCCAAGATACTAGCGGGGGGGCCGGGTCCTACAATGAGCAGTTCTTC	CASSQDTSGGAGSYNEQFF
TRBD1	TRBV24-1	-	TRBJ2-7	TGTGCCACCAGTGATACCCAATCGACAGGGTCGGGGGAGCAGTACTTC	CATSDTQSTGSGEQYF
-	TRBV6-6	once	TRBJ2-3	TGTGCCAGCAGTTACTCTCCAGCTTATAGCACAGATACGCAGTATTTT	CASSYSPAYSTDTQYF
TRBD1	TRBV12-3/TRBV12-4	-	TRBJ2-5	TGTGCCAGCAGTCAACGGGCGGGGACGCCGGGACAGGGAAGAGAGACCCAGTACTTC	CASSQRAGTPGQGRETQYF
-	TRBV4-3	-	TRBJ1-1	TGCGCCAGCAGCCCCCAACAGGGAAGGGACACTGAAGCTTTCTTT	CASSPQQGRDTEAFF
-	TRBV11-1	-	TRBJ2-3	TGTGCTAGCAGCCCTTGGCAGAACACAGATACGCAGTATTTT	CASSPWQNTDTQYF
TRBD1	TRBV6-2/TRBV6-3	few	TRBJ2-1	TGTGCCAGCCGACTACAGGGGGCAGATGAGCAGTTCTTC	CASRLQGADEQFF
-	TRBV7-2	-	TRBJ2-7	TGTGCCAGCAGCTTAAGGGGAGTATACGAGCAGTACTTC	CASSLRGVYEQYF
TRBD2	TRBV29-1	many	TRBJ2-3	TGCAGCGTTTCCAGCGGGGGGGTGGCGATAGATACGCAGTATTTT	CSVSSGGVAIDTQYF
-	TRBV4-3	few	TRBJ2-1	TGCGCCAGCAGTAAGACAGAGGGAGGTGAGCAGTTCTTC	CASSKTEGGEQFF
-	TRBV10-3	-	TRBJ2-5	TGTGCCACCGTAGGGGAAGAGACCCAGTACTTC	CATVGEETQYF
-	TRBV5-1	-	TRBJ1-4	TGCGCCAGCAGCTCCGGATACTTAGGTGAAAAACTGTTTTTT	CASSSGYLGEKLFF
-	TRBV12-3/TRBV12-4	-	TRBJ1-5	TGTGCCAGCACCCCACAGGGTGGCAATCAGCCCCAGCATTTT	CASTPQGGNQPQHF
-	TRBV6-5	-	TRBJ2-4	TGTGCCAGCAGTATTGACAGAACCCTAGCCAAAAACATTCAGTACTTC	CASSIDRTLAKNIQYF
-	TRBV7-3	-	TRBJ1-2	TGTGCCAGCAGCCGTGACGGATTAAGTGGCTACACCTTC	CASSRDGLSGYTF
TRBD1	TRBV20-1	-	TRBJ1-5	TGCAGTGCTAGAGGACTACGGGACAGCTATAGCAATCAGCCCCAGCATTTT	CSARGLRDSYSNQPQHF
-	TRBV12-3/TRBV12-4	once	TRBJ1-6	TGTGCCAGCAGTTTAGCGCGTAGAAGCTCCTATAATTCACCCCTCCACTTT	CASSLARRSSYNSPLHF
-	TRBV12-3/TRBV12-4	-	TRBJ2-1	TGTGCCAGCATCCAGGCCGTGGACAATGAGCAGTTCTTC	CASIQAVDNEQFF
TRBD1	TRBV10-3	-	TRBJ2-1	TGTGCCATCAGTCCCCACCGGCCGAACAGGGGGGTCCTCGATGAGCAGTTCTTC	CAISPHRPNRGVLDEQFF
TRBD2	TRBV7-2	-	TRBJ2-1	TGTGCCAGCAGCTTAAGTAGCGGGGGGGCCTCCTACAATGAGCAGTTCTTC	CASSLSSGGASYNEQFF
TRBD1	TRBV6-5	-	TRBJ1-5	TGTGCCAGCAGTTACGCCTCCGCGAGGGACAGGTGGCATCAGCCCCAGCATTTT	CASSYASARDRWHQPQHF
-	TRBV12-3/TRBV12-4	few	TRBJ1-1	TGTGCCAGCAGGATCACCCGGGTGGACACTGAAGCTTTCTTT	CASRITRVDTEAFF
-	TRBV2	-	TRBJ2-2	TGTGCCAGCAGTGAGCAAATACAGGCCGGGGAGCTGTTTTTT	CASSEQIQAGELFF
TRBD2	TRBV5-1	once	TRBJ2-1	TGCGCCAGCAGCTTTTTGACTAGCGGAGACAACAATGAGCAGTTCTTC	CASSFLTSGDNNEQFF
-	TRBV29-1	once	TRBJ1-1	TGCAGCGTTGTGGTTTGGGGCCAGAACACTGAAGCTTTCTTT	CSVVVWGQNTEAFF
TRBD2	TRBV7-2	-	TRBJ2-3	TGTGCCAGCAGCTTAAGTAGCGGGGGGGCCGGTACGCAGTATTTT	CASSLSSGGAGTQYF
-	TRBV7-2	-	TRBJ2-1	TGTGCCAGCACGCAGGGTGGCCGCTACAATGAGCAGTTCTTC	CASTQGGRYNEQFF